This T cell receptor beta chain was captured in a study of blood T cells in healthy people across ages. Germline values: CDR1 SGDLS, CDR2 YYNGEE. V trimming: 4 bases; J trimming: 4 bases; junction bases outside the gene matches: 6. The CDR3 runs 15 residues. General study findings and limits: Significant beta diversity loss was already apparent by age 40, declining roughly linearly. For the donors, CMV status was unknown and possibly confounded expanded clonotype changes.

Comments on this clonotype: Its antigen is not identified.

Primed by a sample-barcoded 5' primer and a J-beta primer mix, a second PCR proceeded for 7 to 11 cycles. Each CDR3 protein gets one entry after TCRdb re-called the 5' RACE reads with MiXCR. The table has around 800,000 distinct CDR3 sequences, 25% to 30% seen once. These data were also filed under a second study, of T cells of mothers and their children. That study adds: Mothers gave over 10 million TCR beta CDR3 reads each, and children roughly 3.3 million each. Normalized overlap was always slightly, never significantly, higher in related than unrelated mother-child pairs.

The receptor's source is a boy aged 5-17 years in good health. Sequencing input: blood. The chain employs TRBV9 and TRBJ2-3; 10 nucleotides agree with TRBD2. The CDR3 loop is CASSQLAGRSDTQYF. DNA for the CDR3: TGTGCCAGCAGCCAACTAGCGGGGAGGTCAGATACGCAGTATTTT.